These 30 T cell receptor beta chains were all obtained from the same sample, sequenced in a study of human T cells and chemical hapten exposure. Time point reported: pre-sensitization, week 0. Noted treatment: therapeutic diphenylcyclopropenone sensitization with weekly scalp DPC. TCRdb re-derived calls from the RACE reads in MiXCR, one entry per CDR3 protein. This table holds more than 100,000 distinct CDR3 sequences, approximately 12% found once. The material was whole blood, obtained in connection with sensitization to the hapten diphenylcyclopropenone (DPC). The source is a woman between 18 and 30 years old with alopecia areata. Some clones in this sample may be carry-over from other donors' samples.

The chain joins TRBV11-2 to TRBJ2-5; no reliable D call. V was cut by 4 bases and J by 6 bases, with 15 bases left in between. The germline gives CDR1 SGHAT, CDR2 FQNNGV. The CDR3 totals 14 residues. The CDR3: CASSSRTRGQTQYF. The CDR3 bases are TGTGCCAGCAGCTCCCGGACCCGAGGCCAGACCCAGTACTTC.

For the CDR3, the DNA is TGTGCCAGCAGCGTAGACAGAATCCAAGAGACCCAGTACTTC. Residues: CASSVDRIQETQYF. The chain joins TRBV5-5 to TRBJ2-5, with TRBD1 as a possible D gene (5 bases). CDR1 and CDR2 (germline): SGHKS, YYEKEE (reference sequence). The CDR3 spans 14 residues. V dropped 4 bases and J dropped 1 base, with 11 bases sitting between them.

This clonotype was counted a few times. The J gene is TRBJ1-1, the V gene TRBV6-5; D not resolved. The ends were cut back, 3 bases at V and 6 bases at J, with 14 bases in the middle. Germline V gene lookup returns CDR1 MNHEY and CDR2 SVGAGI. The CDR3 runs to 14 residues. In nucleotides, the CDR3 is TGTGCCAGCAGTTATCACGAGGGTGACTCTGAAGCTTTCTTT. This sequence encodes CASSYHEGDSEAFF.

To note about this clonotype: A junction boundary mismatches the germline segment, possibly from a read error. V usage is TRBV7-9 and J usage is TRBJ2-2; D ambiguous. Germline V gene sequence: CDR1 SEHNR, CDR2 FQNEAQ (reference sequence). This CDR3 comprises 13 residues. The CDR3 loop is CVSSLEVAGELFF. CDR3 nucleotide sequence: TGTGTCAGCAGCTTAGAAGTGGCCGGGGAGCTGTTTTTT.

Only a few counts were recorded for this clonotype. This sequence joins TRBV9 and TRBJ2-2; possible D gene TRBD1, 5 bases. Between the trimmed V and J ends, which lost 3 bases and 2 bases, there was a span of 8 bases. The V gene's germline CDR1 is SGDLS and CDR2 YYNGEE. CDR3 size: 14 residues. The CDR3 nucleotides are TGTGCCAGCAGCGCTCGGACAAACACCGGGGAGCTGTTTTTT. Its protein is CASSARTNTGELFF.

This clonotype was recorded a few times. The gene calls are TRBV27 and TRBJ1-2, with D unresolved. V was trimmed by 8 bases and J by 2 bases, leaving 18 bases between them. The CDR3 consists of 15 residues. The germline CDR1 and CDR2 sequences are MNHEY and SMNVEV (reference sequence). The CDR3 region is CASREWAGGNYGYTF. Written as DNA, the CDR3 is TGTGCCAGCCGGGAATGGGCCGGCGGGAACTATGGCTACACCTTC.

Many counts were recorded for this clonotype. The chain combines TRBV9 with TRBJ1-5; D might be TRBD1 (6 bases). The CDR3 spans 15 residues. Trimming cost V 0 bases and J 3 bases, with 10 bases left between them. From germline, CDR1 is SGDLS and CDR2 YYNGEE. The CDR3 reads CASSVGGAVNQPQHF. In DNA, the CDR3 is TGTGCCAGCAGCGTAGGGGGGGCGGTCAATCAGCCCCAGCATTTT.

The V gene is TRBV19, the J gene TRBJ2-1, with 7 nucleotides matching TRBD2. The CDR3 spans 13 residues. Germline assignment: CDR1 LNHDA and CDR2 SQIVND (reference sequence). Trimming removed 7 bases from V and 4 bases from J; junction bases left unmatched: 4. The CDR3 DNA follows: TGTGCCAGTAAAGGGCGGGGGTACAATGAGCAGTTCTTC. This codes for CASKGRGYNEQFF.

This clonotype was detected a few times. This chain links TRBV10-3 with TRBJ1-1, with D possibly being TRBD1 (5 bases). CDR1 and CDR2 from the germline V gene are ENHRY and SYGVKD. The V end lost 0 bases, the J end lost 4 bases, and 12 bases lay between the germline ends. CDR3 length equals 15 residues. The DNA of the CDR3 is TGTGCCATCAGTGAGTCGGGGCCGGGAGGCACTGAAGCTTTCTTT. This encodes CAISESGPGGTEAFF.

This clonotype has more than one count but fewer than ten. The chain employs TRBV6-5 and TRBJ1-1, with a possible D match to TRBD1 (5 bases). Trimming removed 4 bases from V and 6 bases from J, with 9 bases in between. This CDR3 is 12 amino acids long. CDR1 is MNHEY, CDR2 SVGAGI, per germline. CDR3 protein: CASSSGDSEAFF. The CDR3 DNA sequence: TGTGCCAGCAGTTCCGGGGACTCTGAAGCTTTCTTT.

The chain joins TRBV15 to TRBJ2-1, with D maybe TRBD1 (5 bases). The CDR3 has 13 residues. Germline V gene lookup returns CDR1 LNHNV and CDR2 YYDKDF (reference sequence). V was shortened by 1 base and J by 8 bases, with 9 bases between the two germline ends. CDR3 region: CATSRGQYDEQFF. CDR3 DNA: TGTGCCACCAGCAGAGGACAGTACGATGAGCAGTTCTTC.

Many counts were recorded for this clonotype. In DNA form, the CDR3 reads TGCAGCGTTGGTAAGGGGGCTGACTATGGCTACACCTTC. Encoded protein: CSVGKGADYGYTF. This chain connects TRBV29-1 to TRBJ1-2; 7 bases line up with TRBD1. J was trimmed by 3 bases and V by 4 bases; bases with no gene match: 5. From germline, CDR1 is SQVTM and CDR2 ANQGSEA. The CDR3 loop spans 13 amino acids. The full variable domain, in which reference TRBV29-1 and TRBJ1-2 provide the parts outside the CDR3, is SAVISQKPSRDICQRGTSLTIQCQVDSQVTMMFWYRQQPGQSLTLIATANQGSEATYESGFVIDKFPISRPNLTFSTLTVSNMSPEDSSIYLCSVGKGADYGYTFGSGTRLTVV.

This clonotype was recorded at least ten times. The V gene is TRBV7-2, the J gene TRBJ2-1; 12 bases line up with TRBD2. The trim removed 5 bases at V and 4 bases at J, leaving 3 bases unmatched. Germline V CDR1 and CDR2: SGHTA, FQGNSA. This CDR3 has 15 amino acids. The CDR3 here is CASSRTSGEYNEQFF. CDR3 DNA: TGTGCCAGCAGCCGGACTAGCGGGGAATACAATGAGCAGTTCTTC.

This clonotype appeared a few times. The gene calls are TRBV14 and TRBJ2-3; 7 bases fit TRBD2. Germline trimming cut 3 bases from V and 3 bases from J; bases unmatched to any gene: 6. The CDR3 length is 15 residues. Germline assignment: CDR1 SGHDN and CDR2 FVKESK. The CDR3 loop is CASSQRGIRTDTQYF. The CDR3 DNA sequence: TGTGCCAGCAGCCAGCGGGGGATCAGGACAGATACGCAGTATTTT. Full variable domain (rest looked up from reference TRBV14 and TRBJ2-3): EAGVTQFPSHSVIEKGQTVTLRCDPISGHDNLYWYRRVMGKEIKFLLHFVKESKQDESGMPNNRFLAERTGGTYSTLKVQPAELEDSGVYFCASSQRGIRTDTQYFGPGTRLTVL.

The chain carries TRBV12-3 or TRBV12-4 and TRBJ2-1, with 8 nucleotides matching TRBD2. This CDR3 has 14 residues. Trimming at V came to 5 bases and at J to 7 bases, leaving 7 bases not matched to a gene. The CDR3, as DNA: TGTGCCAGCAGTCCACCGGGGGGGTTTAATGAGCAGTTCTTC. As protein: CASSPPGGFNEQFF.

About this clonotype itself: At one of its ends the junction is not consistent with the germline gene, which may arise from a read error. In DNA form, the CDR3 reads TGTGTCAGCAGCTTAAGCCCCTCTTCACCCCTCCACTTT. Protein sequence: CVSSLSPSSPLHF. This sequence joins TRBV7-9 and TRBJ1-6; D gene unclear. CDR1 and CDR2 (germline): SEHNR, FQNEAQ (reference sequence). The CDR3 is made up of 13 amino acids.

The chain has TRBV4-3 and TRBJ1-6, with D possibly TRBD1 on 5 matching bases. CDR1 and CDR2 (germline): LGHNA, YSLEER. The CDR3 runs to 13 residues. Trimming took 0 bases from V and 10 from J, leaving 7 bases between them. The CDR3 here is CASSQDRDSPLHF. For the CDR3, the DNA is TGCGCCAGCAGCCAAGACAGGGACTCACCCCTCCACTTT.

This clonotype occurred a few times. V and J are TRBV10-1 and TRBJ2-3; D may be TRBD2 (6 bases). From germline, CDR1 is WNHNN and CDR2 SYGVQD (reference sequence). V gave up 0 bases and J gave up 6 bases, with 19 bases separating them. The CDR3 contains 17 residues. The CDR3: CASSESAMGGFFDTQYF. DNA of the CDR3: TGCGCCAGCAGTGAGTCAGCAATGGGGGGATTCTTCGATACGCAGTATTTT.

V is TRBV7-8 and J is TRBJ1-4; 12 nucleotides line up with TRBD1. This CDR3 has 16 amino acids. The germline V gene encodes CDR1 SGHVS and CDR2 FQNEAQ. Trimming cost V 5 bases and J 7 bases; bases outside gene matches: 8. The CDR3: CASSPHGTGGREKLFF. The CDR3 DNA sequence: TGTGCCAGCAGCCCTCACGGGACAGGGGGCCGTGAAAAACTGTTTTTT.

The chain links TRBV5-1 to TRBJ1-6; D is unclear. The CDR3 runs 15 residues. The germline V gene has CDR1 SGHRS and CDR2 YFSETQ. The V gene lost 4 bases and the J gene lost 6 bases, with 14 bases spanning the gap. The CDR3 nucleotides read TGCGCCAGCAGCCCCCTGTCGGAGGGTAATTCACCCCTCCACTTT. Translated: CASSPLSEGNSPLHF.

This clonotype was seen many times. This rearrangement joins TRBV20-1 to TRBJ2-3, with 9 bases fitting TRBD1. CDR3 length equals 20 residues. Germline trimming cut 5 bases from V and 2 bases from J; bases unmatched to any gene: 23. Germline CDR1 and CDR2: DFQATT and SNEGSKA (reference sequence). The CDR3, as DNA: TGCAGTGCTCGAAGCAGGAGGTGGGGAACGGGACAGGGCCCCACAGATACGCAGTATTTT. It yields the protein CSARSRRWGTGQGPTDTQYF.

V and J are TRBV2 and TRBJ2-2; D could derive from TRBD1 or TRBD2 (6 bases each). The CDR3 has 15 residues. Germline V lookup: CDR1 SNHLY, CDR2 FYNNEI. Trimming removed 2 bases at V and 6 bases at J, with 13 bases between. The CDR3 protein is CASSESRGQAGELFF. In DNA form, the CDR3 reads TGTGCCAGCAGTGAATCCCGGGGGCAAGCCGGGGAGCTGTTTTTT.

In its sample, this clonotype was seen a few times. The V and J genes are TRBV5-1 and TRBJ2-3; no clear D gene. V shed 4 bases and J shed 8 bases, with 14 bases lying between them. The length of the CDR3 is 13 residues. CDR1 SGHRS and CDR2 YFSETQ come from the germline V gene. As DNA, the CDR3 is TGCGCCAGCAGCGTGGGATCCGAAAGTACGCAGTATTTT. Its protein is CASSVGSESTQYF.

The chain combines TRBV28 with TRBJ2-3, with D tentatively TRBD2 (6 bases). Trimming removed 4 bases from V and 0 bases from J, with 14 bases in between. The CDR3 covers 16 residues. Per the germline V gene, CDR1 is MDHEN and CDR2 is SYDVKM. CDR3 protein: CASSSRGSDSTDTQYF. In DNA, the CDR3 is TGTGCCAGCAGTTCTCGGGGGTCCGATAGCACAGATACGCAGTATTTT.

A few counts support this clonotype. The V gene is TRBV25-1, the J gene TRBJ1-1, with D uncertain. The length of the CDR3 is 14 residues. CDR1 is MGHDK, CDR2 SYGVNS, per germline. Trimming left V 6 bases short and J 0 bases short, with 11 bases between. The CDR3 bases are TGTGCCAGCAGCCCCGTGACGGTGAACACTGAAGCTTTCTTT. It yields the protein CASSPVTVNTEAFF.

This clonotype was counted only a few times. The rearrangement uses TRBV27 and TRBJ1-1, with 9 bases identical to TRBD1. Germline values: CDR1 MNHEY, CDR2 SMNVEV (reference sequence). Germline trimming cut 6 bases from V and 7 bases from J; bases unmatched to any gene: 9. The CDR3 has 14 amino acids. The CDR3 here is CASSPGTGLYEAFF. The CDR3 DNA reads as TGTGCCAGCAGCCCGGGGACAGGGCTATATGAAGCTTTCTTT.

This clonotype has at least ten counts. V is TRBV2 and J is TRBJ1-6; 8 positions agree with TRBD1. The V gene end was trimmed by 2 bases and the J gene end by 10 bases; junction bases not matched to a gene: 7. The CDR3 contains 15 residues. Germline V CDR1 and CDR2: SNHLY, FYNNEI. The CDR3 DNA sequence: TGTGCCAGCAGTGAATTCGGACAGGGAAAATCACCCCTCCACTTT. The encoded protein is CASSEFGQGKSPLHF.

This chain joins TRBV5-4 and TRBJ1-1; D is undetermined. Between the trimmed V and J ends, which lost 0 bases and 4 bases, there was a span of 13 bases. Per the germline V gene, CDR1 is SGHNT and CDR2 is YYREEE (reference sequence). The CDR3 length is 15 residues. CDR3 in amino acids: CASSLVGGRATEAFF. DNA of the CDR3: TGTGCCAGCAGCTTGGTAGGAGGGAGAGCCACTGAAGCTTTCTTT.

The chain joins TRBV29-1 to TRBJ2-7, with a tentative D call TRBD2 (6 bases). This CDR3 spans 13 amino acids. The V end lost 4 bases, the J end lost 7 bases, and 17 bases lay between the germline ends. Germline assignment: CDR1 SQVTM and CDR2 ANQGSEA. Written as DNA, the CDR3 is TGCAGCGTTGTTCTAGCGTACCGGGGTGAGCAGTACTTC. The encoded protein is CSVVLAYRGEQYF.

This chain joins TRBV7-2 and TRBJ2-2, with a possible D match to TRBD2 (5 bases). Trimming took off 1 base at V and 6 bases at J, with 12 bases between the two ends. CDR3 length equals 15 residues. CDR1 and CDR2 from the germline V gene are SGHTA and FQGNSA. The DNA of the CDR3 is TGTGCCAGCAGCTTAGAAGTGAGGGTCCCCGGGGAGCTGTTTTTT. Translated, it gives CASSLEVRVPGELFF.